This T cell receptor (beta chain) is drawn from a study of a mutant IDH1 vaccine in newly diagnosed glioma. Across the whole study: Patients arrived already treated with radiotherapy, temozolomide, or both, most having had both.

Trimming took 7 bases from V and 7 from J, leaving 19 bases between them. CDR1 is MNHNY, CDR2 SVGAGI, per germline (reference sequence). This CDR3 has 14 residues. The data were produced by immunoSEQ multiplex PCR, yet TCRdb's version contains in-frame clones alone and is incomplete. This sample carries 85,000 to 100,000 clones, around 80% of them seen once, and the ten largest clones take approximately 7.6%. In regard to this clone: What it binds is not known.

General observations from the study: Under 95% of patients showed vaccine-induced immune responses across multiple MHC alleles.

Described time point: baseline, week 1 (first vaccination visit). Treatment meaning: pre-vaccination baseline after standard-of-care therapy. The donors had new WHO grade 3 or 4 astrocytomas; these were IDH1-mutant and ATRX-lost. Specimen: PBMCs, collected from a glioma patient treated with radiotherapy, temozolomide or both. The chain is built from TRBV6-6 and TRBJ1-2; D is possibly TRBD1 (6 bases). This clonotype was sampled from a man in his forties with glioma. The CDR3 DNA sequence: TGTGCCAGCAACTCAATAGGGGGGGCTACTGGCTACACCTTC. Translation: CASNSIGGATGYTF.